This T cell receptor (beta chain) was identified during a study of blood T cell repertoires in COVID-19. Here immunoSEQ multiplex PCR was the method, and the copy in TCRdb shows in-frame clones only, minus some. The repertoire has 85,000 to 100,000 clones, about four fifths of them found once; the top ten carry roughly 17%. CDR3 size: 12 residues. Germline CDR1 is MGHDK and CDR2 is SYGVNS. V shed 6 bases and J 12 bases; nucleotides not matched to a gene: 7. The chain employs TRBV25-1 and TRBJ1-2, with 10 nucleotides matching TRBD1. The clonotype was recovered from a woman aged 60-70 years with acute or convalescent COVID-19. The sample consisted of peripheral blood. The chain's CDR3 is CASRAGTGEDTF. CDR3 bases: TGTGCCAGCAGGGCCGGGACAGGGGAAGACACCTTC.